This TCR beta chain was observed in a study of T cell responses to AZD1222 COVID-19 vaccine. This clone was seen more than once but under ten times. Trimming cost V 3 bases and J 2 bases, with 10 bases left between them. The CDR3 extends over 14 amino acids. Germline assignment: CDR1 SGHAT and CDR2 FQNNGV. Produced via immunoSEQ multiplex PCR; TCRdb's table is partial and in-frame only. The data contain 70,000 to 85,000 clones, 65% to 85% of them singletons. Sequences were derived from peripheral blood, sampled on day 0 of AZD1222 vaccination. The rearrangement links TRBV11-2 to TRBJ1-1, with D possibly TRBD1 on 5 matching bases. The clonotype was recovered from an adult in good health. The CDR3 region is CASSFSGGNTEAFF. The CDR3 DNA sequence: TGTGCCAGCAGCTTCTCCGGGGGTAACACTGAAGCTTTCTTT.